This T cell receptor beta chain was sequenced in a study of identical twins. Study observations and caveats: Among out-of-frame alpha sequences shared by twins, low generation probability occurred in excess.

This clonotype showed up many times. Its antigen remains unknown. CDR3 size: 18 residues. V lost 4 bases and J lost 6, with 25 bases in between. TCRdb recomputed calls from the 5' RACE reads with MiXCR, one row per CDR3 protein. The table records 420,000 or so distinct CDR3 sequences, about 18% of them present only once. The TCR comes from a man aged 50 or older in good health. Sequencing was done on a sample of naive T cells sorted from blood. The V call is TRBV12-3 or TRBV12-4, the J call TRBJ2-1; D perhaps matches TRBD2 (6 bases). Here the CDR3 reads CASSSMPSGTFNLNEQFF. Written as DNA, the CDR3 is TGTGCCAGCAGTTCGATGCCTTCCGGGACTTTTAATCTCAATGAGCAGTTCTTC.